The entry below describes one T cell receptor beta chain. What antigen it recognizes has not been identified. No much larger clone exists at a distance of one base, and base qualities are not known. Based on the germline V gene (reference sequence), the CDR1 and CDR2 sequences are SEHNR and FQNEAQ. V loses 1 base, J loses 1 base, and the germline ends lie 12 bases apart. Taken from cysteine to phenylalanine, the CDR3 has 16 residues. The kept DNA is CDR3 alone, 48 bases in frame from the first base. Participants in the prospective study were enrolled through a virtual design, were aged about 18 to 100 years, and lived in roughly 26 United States geographic areas. To assign participants to cohorts, the prospective study relied on clinical history that participants themselves reported in a screening survey and a study questionnaire. Recovered participants in ImmuneRACE Cohort 3 were defined by two consecutive negative NP/OP PCR tests, clearance by a healthcare professional, or resolution of symptoms. In the prospective study, whole blood, serum and a nasopharyngeal or oropharyngeal swab were collected from each participant by mobile phlebotomists. Additional blood draws and questionnaires over a roughly two-month period could optionally be provided by prospective study participants. Before DNA extraction, blood samples from the prospective study were shipped at room temperature or frozen.

This entry is derived from a study of blood T cell repertoires in COVID-19 (dated by TCRdb to the early 2020s). With regard to the full study: Samples covering the acute and convalescent phases of COVID-19 were provided by collaborators in the United States, Italy and Spain. The repertoires were released in a freely available public database intended as a resource for research on the immune response to SARS-CoV-2. The prospective study material was composed of cDNA or gDNA derived from T cells, B-cell-depleted T cells, or PBMCs. Sample metadata almost always included a de-identified subject ID, COVID-19 status, age in years and sex. Where available, HLA class I and class II types were taken from metadata supplied by the sample provider and were not determined by assay-based typing. Samples were obtained from the ongoing ImmuneRACE study (first 160 participants) and from over a thousand subjects provided by 6 global collaborators. The dataset comprised deeply sampled blood TCRbeta repertoires from subjects exposed to, actively infected with, or recovered from COVID-19. Study-level results and caveats: The amount of clinical and demographic metadata varied by source and participant and was provided uncurated.

TCRbeta CDR3 regions were amplified from genomic DNA using the immunoSEQ Assay, a bias-controlled multiplex PCR. The authors' analysis ran thus. Nucleated cell counts per sample were estimated from amplification of reference gene primers within the assay. To quantify the absolute abundance of each unique TCRbeta CDR3 rearrangement, sequence reads were collapsed and filtered. Productive Simpson clonality was computed per sample as the square root of Simpson's diversity index over productive rearrangements. TCRdb obtained this table from immuneACCESS and retained in-frame rearrangements with V and J assigned. These tables miss some clones; where compared with another copy, unresolved V genes account for less than half of the shortfall, and the remainder is unexplained. Clone size and V and J calls were adopted from that table, with D and trimming inferred from the DNA. Counted in this sample were hundreds of thousands of clones; about 83% of them appeared once. Roughly 9.4% of the sample is in the top ten clones.

The source material was PBMCs or T cells enriched from blood (not recorded which). The V and J genes are TRBV7-9 and TRBJ2-3, with the identity of the D gene unclear. The source is a woman between 50 and 59 years old who had recovered from COVID-19. The CDR3 has the sequence CASSLEYGAGTDTQYF. Here is the DNA: TGTGCCAGCAGCTTAGAATACGGTGCTGGCACAGATACGCAGTATTTT. The reference TRBV7-9 and TRBJ2-3 proteins fill in what lies around the CDR3, so the full variable domain reads DTGVSQNPRHKITKRGQNVTFRCDPISEHNRLYWYRQTLGQGPEFLTYFQNEAQLEKSRLLSDRFSAERPKGSFSTLEIQRTEQGDSAMYLCASSLEYGAGTDTQYFGPGTRLTVL.